This T cell receptor beta chain was retrieved from a study of blood T cell repertoires in COVID-19 (dated by TCRdb to the early 2020s). About the study as a whole: The collaborator samples originated in the United States, Italy and Spain and spanned the acute and convalescent phases of COVID-19. The material from the prospective study consisted of cDNA or gDNA derived from T cells, B-cell-depleted T cells, or PBMCs. Deeply sampled blood TCRbeta repertoires from subjects exposed to, actively infected with, or recovered from COVID-19 were included in the dataset. The repertoires were released in a freely available public database intended as a resource for research on the immune response to SARS-CoV-2. Samples were obtained from the ongoing ImmuneRACE study (first 160 participants) and from 1,254 subjects provided by 6 global collaborators. The sample metadata nearly always contained a de-identified subject ID, COVID-19 status, age in years and sex. HLA class I and class II types, where available, came from metadata supplied by the sample provider rather than from assay-based typing. The full study reports these points: How much clinical and demographic metadata was included differed by source and by participant, and the metadata was provided uncurated.

Participants in the prospective study were aged about 18 to 95 years, lived in about two dozen United States geographic areas, and enrolled through a virtual design. To assign participants to cohorts, the prospective study relied on clinical history that participants themselves reported in a screening survey and a study questionnaire. ImmuneRACE Cohort 3 recovered participants were defined by two consecutive negative NP/OP PCR tests, healthcare professional clearance, or symptom resolution. Mobile phlebotomists in the prospective study collected whole blood, serum and a nasopharyngeal or oropharyngeal swab from every participant. Additional blood draws and questionnaires over an approximately two-month period could optionally be provided by prospective study participants. Before DNA extraction, blood samples from the prospective study were shipped at room temperature or frozen. V is shortened by 4 bases, J by 2 bases, and the region joining them spans 8 bases. The CDR3 has 13 amino acids, counting the end cysteine and phenylalanine. The only DNA kept is the CDR3, 39 bases in frame from the first base.

This clone was seen a handful of times. No antigen is known for it. No qualities accompany the bases; no much larger clone lies one base away. The same CDR3 also results from other DNA sequences found in this sample. TCRbeta CDR3 regions were amplified from genomic DNA by means of the immunoSEQ Assay, a bias-controlled multiplex PCR. From the authors' description of their analysis: Nucleated cell counts per sample were estimated from amplification of reference gene primers within the assay. Sequence reads were collapsed and filtered to measure the absolute abundance of every unique TCRbeta CDR3 rearrangement. For each sample, productive Simpson clonality was calculated as the square root of Simpson's diversity index over productive rearrangements. TCRdb obtained this table from immuneACCESS and retained in-frame rearrangements with V and J assigned. These tables miss some clones; where compared with another copy, unresolved V genes account for less than half of the shortfall, and the remainder is unexplained. V, J and clone size derive from that table, while D and trimming were established from the DNA sequence. The sample table records a few hundred thousand clones; around 90% of these occur just once. The top ten clonotypes cover less than 6% of the sample.

The chain uses TRBV12-3 or TRBV12-4 and TRBJ1-2; 6 matching bases give a weak D call of TRBD1. Material for sequencing was PBMCs or T cells enriched from blood (not recorded which). This sequence originates from a woman aged 25-40 years who had recovered from COVID-19. The CDR3 region: CASSSTGNYGYTF. The nucleotide sequence reads as follows: TGTGCCAGCAGTTCGACAGGAAACTATGGCTACACCTTC.